The 21 T cell receptor beta chains listed next were all sequenced from one sample in a study of blood T cell repertoires in COVID-19. Clones were read by immunoSEQ multiplex PCR, and TCRdb kept only the in-frame ones, dropping some. There are tens of thousands of clones in the sample; approximately 88% occur only once, and roughly 45% lies in the top ten. Sequencing used peripheral blood. Source of these receptors: a human donor in a cohort sampled during active COVID-19.

The chain employs TRBV10-3 and TRBJ2-3, with no clear D. Germline-derived CDR1 and CDR2 are ENHRY and SYGVKD. The CDR3 length is 14 residues. Trimming took off 0 bases at V and 5 bases at J, with 9 bases between the two ends. The CDR3 DNA reads as TGTGCCATCAGTGAGTCGTTTGGCCTAGATACGCAGTATTTT. Residues: CAISESFGLDTQYF.

This clone was counted a single time. The chain joins TRBV7-9 to TRBJ1-6; 7 bases map to TRBD1. Trimming removed 5 bases from V and 5 bases from J; junction bases left unmatched: 15. Per germline, CDR1 SEHNR and CDR2 FQNEAQ (reference sequence). This CDR3 is built from 18 residues. CDR3 sequence: CASSARQGGSSDNSPLHF. The CDR3 DNA is TGTGCCAGCAGCGCTCGACAGGGAGGAAGTTCGGATAATTCACCCCTCCACTTT. The entire variable domain, with the rest obtained from reference TRBV7-9 and TRBJ1-6, is as follows: DTGVSQNPRHKITKRGQNVTFRCDPISEHNRLYWYRQTLGQGPEFLTYFQNEAQLEKSRLLSDRFSAERPKGSFSTLEIQRTEQGDSAMYLCASSARQGGSSDNSPLHFGNGTRLTVT.

This rearrangement joins TRBV2 to TRBJ1-1; D unclear. Germline V gene lookup returns CDR1 SNHLY and CDR2 FYNNEI. The CDR3 covers 15 residues. V was clipped by 5 bases and J by 1 base, with 14 bases between them. CDR3 sequence reads: CASSIAPGKNTEAFF. In DNA, the CDR3 is TGTGCCAGCAGTATCGCCCCCGGTAAGAACACTGAAGCTTTCTTT.

This clone has a single count. The V call is TRBV5-4, the J call TRBJ2-5, with 7 bases lining up with TRBD1. V was pared by 2 bases and J by 2 bases, with 9 bases of the junction left unmatched. Germline CDR1 reads SGHNT; CDR2 reads YYREEE (reference sequence). This CDR3 is built from 16 residues. The CDR3 DNA follows: TGTGCCAGCAGCTTACCGGGACAGTTCACGCAAGAGACCCAGTACTTC. It specifies CASSLPGQFTQETQYF.

This clone was observed a handful of times. The V gene is TRBV6-2 or TRBV6-3, the J gene TRBJ2-3; D is unclear. The ends were cut back, 6 bases at V and 3 bases at J, with 16 bases in the middle. The germline gives CDR1 MNHEY, CDR2 SVGEGT. The CDR3 runs 15 residues. The CDR3 here is CASSSPSRLTDTQYF. CDR3 in DNA: TGTGCCAGCAGCTCACCGAGCCGGTTAACAGATACGCAGTATTTT.

This clone was counted only a few times. V gene TRBV12-5 combines with J gene TRBJ2-3, with 12 bases identical to TRBD2. CDR1 is LGHNT, CDR2 FRNRAP, per germline. The ends lost 5 bases at V and 7 bases at J; junction bases unmatched: 4. The CDR3 runs 14 residues. The CDR3 reads CASGPSGRVYTQYF. The CDR3 DNA reads TGTGCTAGTGGTCCTAGCGGGAGGGTTTATACGCAGTATTTT.

The gene calls are TRBV28 and TRBJ2-2; maybe TRBD1 (6 bases). Germline V CDR1 and CDR2: MDHEN, SYDVKM. The CDR3 is 13 amino acids. The V and J ends lost 7 bases and 4 bases respectively, with 10 bases between them. CDR3 in amino acids: CASTDSTTGELFF. The CDR3 coding sequence is TGTGCCAGCACGGACAGCACCACCGGGGAGCTGTTTTTT.

The count of this clone is one. The CDR3 coding sequence is TGTGCTAGTGGTTTGGACTTCACGTGGGAGCAGTACTTC. It is translated as CASGLDFTWEQYF. The rearrangement uses TRBV12-5 and TRBJ2-7; D is unclear. Germline V gene sequence: CDR1 LGHNT, CDR2 FRNRAP. Trimming took off 1 base at V and 7 bases at J, with 11 bases between the two ends. The CDR3 loop spans 13 amino acids. Complete variable domain (other parts from reference TRBV12-5 and TRBJ2-7): DARVTQTPRHKVTEMGQEVTMRCQPILGHNTVFWYRQTMMQGLELLAYFRNRAPLDDSGMPKDRFSAEMPDATLATLKIQPSEPRDSAVYFCASGLDFTWEQYFGPGTRLTVT.

The V call is TRBV2, the J call TRBJ1-4, with D unclear. The germline V and J ends were trimmed by 4 bases and 8 bases, with 20 bases remaining between them. Germline V gives CDR1 SNHLY, CDR2 FYNNEI. The CDR3 consists of 16 residues. The CDR3 sequence is CASSVYGRPSAEKLFF. The CDR3 nucleotides read TGTGCCAGCAGTGTTTATGGGAGGCCCAGCGCCGAAAAACTGTTTTTT.

The rearrangement links TRBV27 to TRBJ2-1, with D possibly being TRBD2 (5 bases). V lost 4 bases, J lost 7 bases, and 20 bases lay in between. Germline CDR1 and CDR2: MNHEY and SMNVEV (reference sequence). The CDR3 runs 16 residues. CDR3 DNA sequence: TGTGCCAGCAGTTATATGAGGGCTAGCAACGGGAATGAGCAGTTCTTC. Translation gives CASSYMRASNGNEQFF.

The chain links TRBV5-6 to TRBJ2-5; 8 bases fit TRBD1. Germline V gene lookup returns CDR1 SGHDT and CDR2 YYEEEE. This CDR3 is 15 amino acids long. V was clipped by 4 bases and J by 4 bases; unmatched bases: 9. CDR3 bases: TGTGCCAGCAGCGCCGACAGGGGATTACGAGAGACCCAGTACTTC. It codes for CASSADRGLRETQYF.

The chain employs TRBV12-3 or TRBV12-4 and TRBJ2-5, with D unclear. CDR3 size: 13 residues. Trimming took 3 bases from V and 3 from J, leaving 8 bases between them. CDR3 residues: CASSFDSKETQYF. CDR3 nucleotide sequence: TGTGCCAGCAGTTTTGACTCGAAAGAGACCCAGTACTTC.

J is TRBJ2-5 and V is TRBV2, with a possible D match to TRBD2 (6 bases). The germline V and J ends were trimmed by 6 bases and 1 base, with 18 bases remaining between them. In germline, CDR1 is SNHLY, CDR2 FYNNEI. The CDR3 is 16 amino acids. CDR3 amino acids: CASRWSIAGTQETQYF. In DNA form, the CDR3 reads TGTGCCAGCAGGTGGTCGATCGCGGGGACCCAAGAGACCCAGTACTTC.

V is TRBV7-2 and J is TRBJ2-7; TRBD1 agrees at 8 bases. CDR1 and CDR2 (germline): SGHTA, FQGNSA. This CDR3 is 15 amino acids long. The trim removed 1 base at V and 0 bases at J, leaving 2 bases unmatched. The chain's CDR3 is CASSLGGTGSYEQYF. DNA for the CDR3: TGTGCCAGCAGCTTAGGAGGGACAGGCTCCTACGAGCAGTACTTC.

The V gene is TRBV11-2, the J gene TRBJ2-7; 7 bases fit TRBD2. This CDR3 has 13 amino acids. Unmatched junction bases numbered 2, after V lost 4 bases and J lost 2 bases. CDR1 is SGHAT, CDR2 FQNNGV, per germline. This chain's CDR3 is CASSYGLAYEQYF. Here the CDR3 DNA reads TGTGCCAGCAGCTACGGACTAGCCTACGAGCAGTACTTC.

This chain joins TRBV4-3 and TRBJ2-1; 10 positions agree with TRBD2. CDR3 length equals 20 residues. Per germline, CDR1 LGHNA and CDR2 YSLEER. The J segment lost 5 bases and the V segment lost 0 bases, leaving 16 bases of the junction unmatched. This CDR3 is CASSQEAGGRFSGLDNEQFF. The CDR3 nucleotides read TGCGCCAGCAGCCAAGAAGCGGGAGGGAGATTCTCAGGTTTGGACAATGAGCAGTTCTTC.

The genes are TRBV18 and TRBJ2-5; 8 positions match TRBD2. V trimming: 8 bases; J trimming: 4 bases; junction bases outside the gene matches: 9. The CDR3 loop spans 14 amino acids. Germline loops: CDR1 KGHSH, CDR2 LQKENI. The CDR3 region has the DNA TGTGCCAGCGCACGGGGGGGCCTGTTAGAGACCCAGTACTTC. Encoded protein: CASARGGLLETQYF.

This rearrangement joins TRBV6-2 or TRBV6-3 to TRBJ2-6, with a possible D match to TRBD1 (5 bases). V was pared by 4 bases and J by 0 bases, with 7 bases between. Per the germline V gene, CDR1 is MNHEY and CDR2 is SVGEGT. This CDR3 comprises 15 residues. The CDR3 reads CASSSTVSGANVLTF. The DNA of the CDR3 is TGTGCCAGCAGTTCGACAGTCTCTGGGGCCAACGTCCTGACTTTC.

The V call is TRBV7-3, the J call TRBJ1-1; 9 bases match TRBD1. V was clipped by 5 bases and J by 11 bases; unmatched bases: 9. Per germline, CDR1 SGHTA and CDR2 FQGTGA. This CDR3 comprises 13 residues. The CDR3 reads CASSTGTGNRAFF. The CDR3 DNA follows: TGTGCCAGCAGCACCGGGACAGGGAACAGGGCTTTCTTT. The full variable domain, with the rest looked up from reference TRBV7-3 and TRBJ1-1, is GAGVSQTPSNKVTEKGKYVELRCDPISGHTALYWYRQSLGQGPEFLIYFQGTGAADDSGLPNDRFFAVRPEGSVSTLKIQRTERGDSAVYLCASSTGTGNRAFFGQGTRLTVV.

This chain joins TRBV30 and TRBJ1-2; the D is unclear. Trimming removed 2 bases at V and 1 base at J, with 11 bases between. Germline V CDR1 and CDR2: GTSNPN, SVGIG (reference sequence). CDR3 size: 14 residues. CDR3 in amino acids: CAWSPDGGNYGYTF. CDR3 coding DNA: TGTGCCTGGAGTCCGGATGGCGGTAACTATGGCTACACCTTC.

The rearrangement joins TRBV15 to TRBJ2-5; 10 bases match TRBD2. V lost 0 bases and J lost 4; bases outside the gene matches: 5. Germline CDR1 is LNHNV and CDR2 is YYDKDF (reference sequence). This CDR3 comprises 16 residues. CDR3 in DNA: TGTGCCACCAGCAGAGATCGACTAGCGGGTTTAGAGACCCAGTACTTC. This translates into CATSRDRLAGLETQYF.